The T cell receptor beta chain described here comes from a study of cytotoxic CD8 clonotypes in ibrutinib-treated CLL. Overall study context: Response samples were taken after a median about 12 months of treatment, range 6 to 36.

Study-level results: Increased clonality at ibrutinib response gave way to a return toward baseline at progression. Baseline values of clonality outstripped age-matched healthy donors and followed circulating CD8+ T-cell counts.

This CDR3 contains 13 residues. V was clipped by 1 base and J by 4 bases, with 7 bases between them. Germline CDR1 is MGHRA and CDR2 is YSYEKL. Target depth was 1 in 200,000 to 1 in 1 million T cells, about 10x per clonotype. Profiled with immunoSEQ multiplex PCR; TCRdb holds only in-frame clones, not every one. The sample lists tens of thousands of clones; less than 85% were seen once. The count of this clone is one. Its target is unknown. The sequenced sample was PBMCs, obtained after 24 months of ibrutinib treatment. This clonotype originated in a human donor with chronic lymphocytic leukemia. This chain joins TRBV4-1 and TRBJ2-5; D uncertain. The CDR3: CASSQVQRETQYF. CDR3 bases: TGCGCCAGCAGCCAAGTCCAGAGAGAGACCCAGTACTTC.